The 14 T cell receptor beta chains presented below share a single source sample, sequenced in a study of T cell repertoires in cytomegalovirus infection. MiXCR, applied by TCRdb to the reads, yields one record per CDR3 protein. The sample holds roughly 200,000 distinct CDR3 sequences, about a sixth seen once. The sequenced material came from CD8+ T cells from PBMCs. These receptors were taken from a human donor in good health (CMV status not recorded). Some clones in this sample may be carry-over from other donors' samples.

There are a few counts of this clonotype. The J gene is TRBJ1-2, the V gene TRBV19, with no clear D. V gave up 5 bases and J gave up 4 bases, with 11 bases separating them. Germline values: CDR1 LNHDA, CDR2 SQIVND (reference sequence). This CDR3 has 13 amino acids. CDR3: CASSPHAAYGYTF. The DNA of the CDR3 is TGTGCCAGTAGTCCACACGCGGCCTATGGCTACACCTTC.

This sequence joins TRBV7-2 and TRBJ2-5; 11 nucleotides align to TRBD2. The CDR3 extends over 14 amino acids. Trimming at V came to 5 bases and at J to 6 bases, leaving 5 bases not matched to a gene. From germline, CDR1 is SGHTA and CDR2 FQGNSA. The CDR3 spells CASSRLAGLKTQYF. In DNA form, the CDR3 reads TGTGCCAGCAGCAGACTAGCGGGGTTAAAGACCCAGTACTTC.

This clonotype has a handful of counts. The chain couples TRBV7-8 to TRBJ2-7; possibly TRBD1 for D (5 bases). The CDR3 extends over 14 amino acids. From germline, CDR1 is SGHVS and CDR2 FQNEAQ. V was trimmed by 5 bases and J by 6 bases, leaving 17 bases between them. CDR3 region: CASSLTGPSGEQYF. Here the CDR3 DNA reads TGTGCCAGCAGCCTTACAGGCCCCAGTGGCGAGCAGTACTTC.

The J gene is TRBJ1-3, the V gene TRBV6-2 or TRBV6-3; D gene unclear. The V end lost 6 bases, the J end lost 0 bases, and 12 bases lay between the germline ends. There are 15 residues in the CDR3. Germline lookup yields CDR1 MNHEY and CDR2 SVGEGT. The CDR3 coding sequence is TGTGCCAGCAGAACCGGGGTCGACTCTGGAAACACCATATATTTT. It is translated as CASRTGVDSGNTIYF.

In this sample, this clonotype turned up a few times. The chain is built from TRBV28 and TRBJ1-5, with D possibly matching TRBD1 (6 bases). CDR3 length equals 18 residues. Germline values: CDR1 MDHEN, CDR2 SYDVKM. V was shortened by 3 bases and J by 2 bases, with 20 bases between the two germline ends. The CDR3 DNA sequence: TGTGCCAGCAGTTTTCCGGAGAGCCAGGGGTTGGGCAATCAGCCCCAGCATTTT. It specifies CASSFPESQGLGNQPQHF.

The table lists this clonotype with a few counts. V is TRBV7-2 and J is TRBJ2-2; no clear D gene. Germline V gene sequence: CDR1 SGHTA, CDR2 FQGNSA. This CDR3 is built from 13 residues. Trimming pared 5 bases from V and 11 bases from J, leaving 15 bases between. The CDR3 sequence is CASSPPSAPELFF. In nucleotides, the CDR3 is TGTGCCAGCAGCCCCCCCTCGGCCCCTGAGCTGTTTTTT.

The chain couples TRBV7-6 to TRBJ1-1; D is unclear. The CDR3 has 13 amino acids. V shed 3 bases and J shed 6 bases, with 11 bases lying between them. Germline V CDR1 and CDR2: SGHVS, FNYEAQ. The chain's CDR3 is CASSLNRDSEAFF. CDR3 coding DNA: TGTGCCAGCAGCTTGAACCGGGATTCTGAAGCTTTCTTT.

This clonotype came up a few times. The genes are TRBV6-2 or TRBV6-3 and TRBJ2-3; a weak D match, TRBD1 (6 bases). Looked up from germline, CDR1 is MNHEY and CDR2 is SVGEGT. Trimming stripped 3 bases from V and 3 bases from J, with 10 bases between. The CDR3 runs to 14 residues. CDR3 bases: TGTGCCAGCAGTTATGGGGGCGAGACAGATACGCAGTATTTT. Translated: CASSYGGETDTQYF.

This clonotype has more than one count but fewer than ten. V usage is TRBV7-9 and J usage is TRBJ2-7, with 8 bases matching TRBD1. This CDR3 has 14 amino acids. Trimming took 5 bases from V and 5 from J; bases not matched to a gene: 8. Germline V gene sequence: CDR1 SEHNR, CDR2 FQNEAQ (reference sequence). CDR3 region: CASSPAGQGDEQYF. CDR3 DNA: TGTGCCAGCAGCCCAGCCGGACAGGGTGACGAGCAGTACTTC.

V usage is TRBV27 and J usage is TRBJ2-7; D might be TRBD1 (6 bases). Germline lookup yields CDR1 MNHEY and CDR2 SMNVEV (reference sequence). The ends were cut back, 4 bases at V and 1 base at J, with 11 bases in the middle. The CDR3 covers 14 residues. CDR3 sequence (DNA): TGTGCCAGCAGTTCCGACAGGATTTCCTACGAGCAGTACTTC. This sequence encodes CASSSDRISYEQYF.

The chain combines TRBV12-3 or TRBV12-4 with TRBJ2-7, with D unresolved. CDR3 length: 13 residues. V gave up 3 bases and J gave up 2 bases, with 8 bases separating them. The CDR3 reads CASSFSSPYEQYF. DNA of the CDR3: TGTGCCAGCAGTTTCTCCTCCCCCTACGAGCAGTACTTC.

This clonotype was found a few times. The J gene is TRBJ2-1, the V gene TRBV12-3 or TRBV12-4; 10 bases align to TRBD2. With V trimmed by 6 bases and J by 6 bases, 14 bases remained unmatched. The CDR3 has 17 amino acids. CDR3 residues: CASSSHLGTSESNEQFF. CDR3 nucleotide sequence: TGTGCCAGCAGCAGCCACCTCGGGACTAGCGAAAGCAATGAGCAGTTCTTC.

V and J are TRBV7-9 and TRBJ2-1; D call uncertain. Looked up from germline, CDR1 is SEHNR and CDR2 is FQNEAQ (reference sequence). The CDR3 sequence is 13 residues long. V lost 4 bases and J 6 bases, leaving 10 bases between the germline ends. This CDR3 is CASSSYSTNEQFF. In DNA form, the CDR3 reads TGTGCCAGCAGCTCCTACAGTACCAATGAGCAGTTCTTC.

This chain connects TRBV15 to TRBJ2-7; D unresolved. The V end was cut by 0 bases, the J end by 4 bases, with 10 bases between. This CDR3 has 14 residues. The germline CDR1 and CDR2 sequences are LNHNV and YYDKDF (reference sequence). The CDR3 DNA is TGTGCCACCAGCAGAGATAGGTCCTTATACGAGCAGTACTTC. Translation gives CATSRDRSLYEQYF. Using reference TRBV15 and TRBJ2-7 for the parts outside the CDR3, the full variable domain is DAMVIQNPRYQVTQFGKPVTLSCSQTLNHNVMYWYQQKSSQAPKLLFHYYDKDFNNEADTPDNFQSRRPNTSFCFLDIRSPGLGDTAMYLCATSRDRSLYEQYFGPGTRLTVT.